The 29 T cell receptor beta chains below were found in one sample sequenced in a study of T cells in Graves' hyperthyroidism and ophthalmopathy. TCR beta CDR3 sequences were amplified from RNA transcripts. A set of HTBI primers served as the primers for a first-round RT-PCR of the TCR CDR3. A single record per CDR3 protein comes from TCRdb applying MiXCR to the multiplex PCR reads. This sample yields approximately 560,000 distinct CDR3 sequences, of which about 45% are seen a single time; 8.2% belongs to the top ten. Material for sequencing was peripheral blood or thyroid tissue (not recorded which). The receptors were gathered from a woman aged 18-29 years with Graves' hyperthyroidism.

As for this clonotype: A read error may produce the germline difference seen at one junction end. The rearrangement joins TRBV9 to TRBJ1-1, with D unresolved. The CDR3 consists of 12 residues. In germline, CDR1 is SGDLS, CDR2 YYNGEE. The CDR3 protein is CAGSAGGTEAFF. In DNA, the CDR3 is TGTGCCGGCAGCGCAGGAGGCACTGAAGCTTTCTTT.

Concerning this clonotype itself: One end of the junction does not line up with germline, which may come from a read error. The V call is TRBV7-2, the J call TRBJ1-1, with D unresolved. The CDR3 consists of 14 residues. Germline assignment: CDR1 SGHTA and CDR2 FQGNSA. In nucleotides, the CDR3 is TGCGCCAGCAGCCAAGAACGGGCGAACACTGAAGCTTTCTTT. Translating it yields CASSQERANTEAFF.

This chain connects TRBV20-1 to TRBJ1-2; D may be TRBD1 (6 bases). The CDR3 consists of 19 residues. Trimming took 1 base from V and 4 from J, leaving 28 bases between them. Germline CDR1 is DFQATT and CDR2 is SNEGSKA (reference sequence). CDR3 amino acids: CSARAKALNRALQGYGYTF. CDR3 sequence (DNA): TGCAGTGCTAGAGCTAAGGCCTTAAATCGGGCTTTACAGGGCTATGGCTACACCTTC.

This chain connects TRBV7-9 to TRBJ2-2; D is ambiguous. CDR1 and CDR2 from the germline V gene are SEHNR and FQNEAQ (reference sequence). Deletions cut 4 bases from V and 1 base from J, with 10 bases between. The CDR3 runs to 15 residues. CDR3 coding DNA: TGTGCCAGCAGCTACACTCAGGAGAACACCGGGGAGCTGTTTTTT. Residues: CASSYTQENTGELFF.

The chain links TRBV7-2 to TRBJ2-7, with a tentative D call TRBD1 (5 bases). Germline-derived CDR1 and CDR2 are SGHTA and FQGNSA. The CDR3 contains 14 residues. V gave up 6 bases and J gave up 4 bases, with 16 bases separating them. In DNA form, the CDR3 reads TGTGCCAGCAGTTTATTAGGGGCGCGGTACGAGCAGTACTTC. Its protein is CASSLLGARYEQYF.

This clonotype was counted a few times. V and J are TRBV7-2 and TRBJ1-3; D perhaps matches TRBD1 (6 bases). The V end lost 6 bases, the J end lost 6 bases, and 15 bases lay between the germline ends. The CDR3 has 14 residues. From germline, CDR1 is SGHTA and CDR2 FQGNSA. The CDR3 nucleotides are TGTGCCAGCAGTTACTTACAGGGACCAAACACCATATATTTT. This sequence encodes CASSYLQGPNTIYF.

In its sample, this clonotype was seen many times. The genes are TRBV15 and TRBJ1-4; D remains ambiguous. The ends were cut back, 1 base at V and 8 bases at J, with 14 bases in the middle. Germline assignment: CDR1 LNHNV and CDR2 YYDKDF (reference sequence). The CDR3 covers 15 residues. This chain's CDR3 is CATSRVGTVEEKLFF. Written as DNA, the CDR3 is TGTGCCACCAGCAGAGTTGGCACCGTAGAGGAAAAACTGTTTTTT.

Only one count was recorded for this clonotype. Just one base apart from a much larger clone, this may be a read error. CDR3 coding DNA: TGTGCCAGCAGTGAAGCAACCCAGAACACTAAAGCTTTCTTT. This codes for CASSEATQNTKAFF. The chain carries TRBV7-9 and TRBJ1-1; D gene ambiguous. In germline, CDR1 is SEHNR, CDR2 FQNEAQ (reference sequence). CDR3 length equals 14 residues.

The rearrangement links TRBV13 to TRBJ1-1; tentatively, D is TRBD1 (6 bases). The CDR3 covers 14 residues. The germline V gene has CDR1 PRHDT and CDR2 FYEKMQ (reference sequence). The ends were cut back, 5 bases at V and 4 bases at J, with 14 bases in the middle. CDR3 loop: CASSVPGGGTEAFF. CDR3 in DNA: TGTGCCAGCAGCGTACCTGGAGGGGGCACTGAAGCTTTCTTT.

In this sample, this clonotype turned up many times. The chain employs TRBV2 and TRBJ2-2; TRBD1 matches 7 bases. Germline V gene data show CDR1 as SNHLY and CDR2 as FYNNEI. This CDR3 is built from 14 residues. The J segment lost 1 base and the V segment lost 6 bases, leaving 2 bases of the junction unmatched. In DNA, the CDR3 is TGTGCCAGCAGAGGACAGGTGAACACCGGGGAGCTGTTTTTT. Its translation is CASRGQVNTGELFF.

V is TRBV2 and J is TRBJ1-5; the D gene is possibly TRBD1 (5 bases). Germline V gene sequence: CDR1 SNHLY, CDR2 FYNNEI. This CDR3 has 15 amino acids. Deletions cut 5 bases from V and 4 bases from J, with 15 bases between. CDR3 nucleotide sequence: TGTGCCAGCAGTTACTCGATCGGGGGGAATCAGCCCCAGCATTTT. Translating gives CASSYSIGGNQPQHF.

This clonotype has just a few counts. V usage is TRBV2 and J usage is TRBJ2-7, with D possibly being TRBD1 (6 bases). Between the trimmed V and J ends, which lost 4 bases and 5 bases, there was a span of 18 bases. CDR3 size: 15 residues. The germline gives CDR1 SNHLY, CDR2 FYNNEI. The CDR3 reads CASSGPPTQGHEQYF. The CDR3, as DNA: TGTGCCAGCAGTGGCCCCCCAACACAGGGCCACGAGCAGTACTTC.

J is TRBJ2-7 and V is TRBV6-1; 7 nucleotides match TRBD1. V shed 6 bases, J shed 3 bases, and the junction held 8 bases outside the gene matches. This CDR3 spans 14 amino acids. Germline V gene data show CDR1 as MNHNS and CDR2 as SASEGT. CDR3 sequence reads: CASRKGQNHYEQYF. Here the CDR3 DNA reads TGTGCCAGCAGAAAGGGACAGAATCACTACGAGCAGTACTTC.

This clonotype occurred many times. CDR3 loop: CASSEARTGWDGYTF. CDR3 coding DNA: TGTGCCAGCAGTGAAGCGAGGACAGGGTGGGATGGCTACACCTTC. The rearrangement uses TRBV2 and TRBJ1-2; 8 bases agree with TRBD1. J gave up 6 bases and V 0 bases, and 6 bases lay outside the gene matches. This CDR3 region has 15 residues. The germline CDR1 and CDR2 sequences are SNHLY and FYNNEI.

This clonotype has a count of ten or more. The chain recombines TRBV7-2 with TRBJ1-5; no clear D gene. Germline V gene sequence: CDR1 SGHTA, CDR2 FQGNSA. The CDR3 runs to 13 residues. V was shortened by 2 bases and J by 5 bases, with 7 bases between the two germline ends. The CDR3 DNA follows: TGTGCCAGCAGCTTAATCCGGGATCAGCCCCAGCATTTT. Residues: CASSLIRDQPQHF.

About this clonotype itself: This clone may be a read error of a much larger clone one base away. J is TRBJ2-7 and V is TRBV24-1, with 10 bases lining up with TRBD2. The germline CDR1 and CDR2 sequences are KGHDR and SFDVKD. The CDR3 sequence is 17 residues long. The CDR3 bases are TGTGCCAGCAGTGTTGACCAACTAGCGGGGCTTCCTTACGAGCAGTACTTC. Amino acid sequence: CASSVDQLAGLPYEQYF.

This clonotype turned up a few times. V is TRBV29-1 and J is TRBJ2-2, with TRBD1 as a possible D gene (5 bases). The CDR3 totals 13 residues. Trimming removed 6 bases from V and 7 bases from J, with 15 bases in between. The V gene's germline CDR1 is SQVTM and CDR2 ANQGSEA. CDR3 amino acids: CSVAETQGGELFF. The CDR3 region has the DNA TGCAGCGTCGCCGAGACCCAGGGCGGGGAGCTGTTTTTT.

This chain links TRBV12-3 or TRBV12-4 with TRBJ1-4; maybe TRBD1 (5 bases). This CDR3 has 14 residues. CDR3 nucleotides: TGTGCTAGTGCTCTCCAGGGAACTAATGAAAAACTGTTTTTT. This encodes CASALQGTNEKLFF.

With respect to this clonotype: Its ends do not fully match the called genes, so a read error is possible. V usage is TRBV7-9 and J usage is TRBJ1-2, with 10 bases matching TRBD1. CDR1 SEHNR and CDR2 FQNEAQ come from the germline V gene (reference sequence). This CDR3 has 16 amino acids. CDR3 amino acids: CASSQRGQGDLYGYTF. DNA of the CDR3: TGCGCCAGCAGCCAACGAGGACAGGGGGATTTGTATGGCTACACCTTC.

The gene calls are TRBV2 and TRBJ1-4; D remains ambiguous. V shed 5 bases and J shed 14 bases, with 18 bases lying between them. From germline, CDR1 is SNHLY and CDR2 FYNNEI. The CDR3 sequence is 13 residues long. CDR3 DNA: TGTGCCAGCAGTTCCTCTGAGAGGGATCGGCTGTTTTTT. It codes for CASSSSERDRLFF.

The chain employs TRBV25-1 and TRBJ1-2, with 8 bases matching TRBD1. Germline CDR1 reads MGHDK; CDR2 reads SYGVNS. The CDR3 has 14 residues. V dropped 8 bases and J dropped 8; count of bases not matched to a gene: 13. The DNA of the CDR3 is TGTGCCAGCTTGGACGCGGGACAGGATGGGGGCTACACCTTC. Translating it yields CASLDAGQDGGYTF.

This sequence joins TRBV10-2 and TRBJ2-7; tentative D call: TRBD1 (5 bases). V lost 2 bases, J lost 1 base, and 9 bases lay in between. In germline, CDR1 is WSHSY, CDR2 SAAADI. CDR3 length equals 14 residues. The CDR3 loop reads CASSEQGPSYEQYF. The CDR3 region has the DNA TGCGCCAGCAGTGAGCAGGGTCCTTCCTACGAGCAGTACTTC.

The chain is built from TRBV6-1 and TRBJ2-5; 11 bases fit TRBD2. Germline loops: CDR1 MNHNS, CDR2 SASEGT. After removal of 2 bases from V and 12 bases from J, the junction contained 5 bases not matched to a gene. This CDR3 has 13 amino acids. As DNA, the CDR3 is TGTGCCAGCAGTGAACTAGCGGGAGGACCTGAGTACTTC. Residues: CASSELAGGPEYF.

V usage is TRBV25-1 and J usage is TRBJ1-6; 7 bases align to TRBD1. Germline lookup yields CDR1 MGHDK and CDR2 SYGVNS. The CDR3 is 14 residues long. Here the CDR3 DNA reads TGTGCTAGTGGACGACAGGGAGGGAATTCACCCCTCCACTTT. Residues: CASGRQGGNSPLHF.

This CDR3 reads CASSRDGDSYGYTF. The CDR3 nucleotides are TGTGCCAGCAGTCGGGACGGAGATTCCTATGGCTACACCTTC. The chain employs TRBV2 and TRBJ1-2, with a possible D match to TRBD1 (5 bases). The V end lost 5 bases, the J end lost 4 bases, and 14 bases lay between the germline ends. This CDR3 is built from 14 residues. Germline-derived CDR1 and CDR2 are SNHLY and FYNNEI.

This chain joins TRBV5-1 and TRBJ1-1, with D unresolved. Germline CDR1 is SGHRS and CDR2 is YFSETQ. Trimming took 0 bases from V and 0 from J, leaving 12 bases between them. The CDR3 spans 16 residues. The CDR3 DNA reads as TGCGCCAGCAGCTTGGCCGGGGTAGGGATGAACACTGAAGCTTTCTTT. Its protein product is CASSLAGVGMNTEAFF.

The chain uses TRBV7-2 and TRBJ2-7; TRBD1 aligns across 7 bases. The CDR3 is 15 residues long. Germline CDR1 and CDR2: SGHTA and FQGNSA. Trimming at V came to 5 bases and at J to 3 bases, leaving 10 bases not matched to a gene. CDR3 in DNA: TGTGCCAGCAGCCAAGATGAAGGGACAGTCTACGAGCAGTACTTC. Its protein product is CASSQDEGTVYEQYF.

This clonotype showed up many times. This CDR3 is CASSLGSRRHQPQHF. CDR3 DNA: TGTGCCAGCAGCTTAGGCTCCAGGAGACATCAGCCCCAGCATTTT. The V and J genes are TRBV13 and TRBJ1-5, with D unclear. CDR1 PRHDT and CDR2 FYEKMQ come from the germline V gene (reference sequence). This CDR3 region has 15 residues. The V end was cut by 0 bases, the J end by 5 bases, with 11 bases between.

CDR3 loop: CATRPGTGGLNTEAFF. CDR3 sequence (DNA): TGTGCCACTCGACCCGGGACAGGGGGCTTGAACACTGAAGCTTTCTTT. The V and J genes are TRBV2 and TRBJ1-1, with 12 bases aligning to TRBD1. Trimming cost V 10 bases and J 0 bases; bases outside gene matches: 9. Germline CDR1 is SNHLY and CDR2 is FYNNEI. This CDR3 has 16 residues.